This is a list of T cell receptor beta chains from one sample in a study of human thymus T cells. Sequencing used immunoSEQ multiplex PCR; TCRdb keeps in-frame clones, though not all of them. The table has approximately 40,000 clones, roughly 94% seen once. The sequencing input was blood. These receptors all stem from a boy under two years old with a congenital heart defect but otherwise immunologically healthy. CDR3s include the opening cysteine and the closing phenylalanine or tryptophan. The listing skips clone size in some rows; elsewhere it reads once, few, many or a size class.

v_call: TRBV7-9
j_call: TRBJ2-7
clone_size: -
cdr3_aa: CASSYYGRIGKNEQYF

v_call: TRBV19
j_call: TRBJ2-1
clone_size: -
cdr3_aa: CASSMGWGPNRGGNEQFF

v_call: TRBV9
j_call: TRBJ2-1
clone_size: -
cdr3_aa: CASSVDGSYNEQFF

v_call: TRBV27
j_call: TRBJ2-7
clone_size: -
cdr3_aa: CASRTGPPSDEQYF

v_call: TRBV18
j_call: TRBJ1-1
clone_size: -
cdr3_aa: CASSLTTGADTEAFF

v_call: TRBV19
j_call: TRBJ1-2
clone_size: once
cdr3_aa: CASSIPTGNGYTF

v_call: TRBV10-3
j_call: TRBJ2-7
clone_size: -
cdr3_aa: CAIRGTTEQYF

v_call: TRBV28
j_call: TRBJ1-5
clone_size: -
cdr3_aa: CASSLGVGQPQHF

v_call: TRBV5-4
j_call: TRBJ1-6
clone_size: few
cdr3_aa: CASRSRDSPLHF

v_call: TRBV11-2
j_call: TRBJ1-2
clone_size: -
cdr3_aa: CASSRDTNYGYTF

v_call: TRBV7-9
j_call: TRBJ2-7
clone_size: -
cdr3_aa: CASSGTSGYEQYF

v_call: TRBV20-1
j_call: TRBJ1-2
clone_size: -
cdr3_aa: CSGTGGYGYTF

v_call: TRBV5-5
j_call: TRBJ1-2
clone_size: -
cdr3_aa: CASSGTGSNYGYTF

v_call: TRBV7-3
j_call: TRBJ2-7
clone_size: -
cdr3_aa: CASSLSSGGLYEQYF

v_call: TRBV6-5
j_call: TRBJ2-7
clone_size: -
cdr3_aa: CASSYSSGGASYEQYF

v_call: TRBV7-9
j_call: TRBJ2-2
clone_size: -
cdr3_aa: CASSLGVAATGELFF

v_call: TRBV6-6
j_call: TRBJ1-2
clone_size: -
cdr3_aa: CASSYSPATVYGYTF

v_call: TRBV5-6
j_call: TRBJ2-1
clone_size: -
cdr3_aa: CASSWGLAVNEQFF

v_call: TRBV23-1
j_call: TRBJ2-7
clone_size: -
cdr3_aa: CASSLGEQYF

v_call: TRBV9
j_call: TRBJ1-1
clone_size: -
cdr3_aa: CASSVGGAGNTEAFF

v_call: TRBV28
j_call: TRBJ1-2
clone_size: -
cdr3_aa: CASTNRGNYGYTF

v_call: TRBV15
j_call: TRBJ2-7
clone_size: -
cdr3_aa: CATSRDGTGGPYEQYF

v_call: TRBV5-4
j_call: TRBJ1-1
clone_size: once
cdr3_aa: CASSGTPGGETEAFF

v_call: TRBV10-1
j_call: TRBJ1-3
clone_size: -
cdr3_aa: CASRGGQGPGNTIYF

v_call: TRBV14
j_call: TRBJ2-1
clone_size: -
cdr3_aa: CASSQWAGRDNEQFF

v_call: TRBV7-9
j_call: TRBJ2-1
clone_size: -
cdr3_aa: CASSLGLAGGQNEQFF

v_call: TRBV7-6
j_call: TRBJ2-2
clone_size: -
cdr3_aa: CASSLEIGGTGELFF

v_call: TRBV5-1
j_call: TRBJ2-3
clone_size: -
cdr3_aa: CASSLGSGETDTQYF

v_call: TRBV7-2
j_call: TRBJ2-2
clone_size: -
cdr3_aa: CASSLRTTNTGELFF

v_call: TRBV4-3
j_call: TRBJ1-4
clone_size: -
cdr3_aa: CASSKGANEKLFF

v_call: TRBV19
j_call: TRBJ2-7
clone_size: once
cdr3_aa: CASSMGTGVREQYF

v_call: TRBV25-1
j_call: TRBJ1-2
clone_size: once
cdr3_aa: CASSEYYGYTF

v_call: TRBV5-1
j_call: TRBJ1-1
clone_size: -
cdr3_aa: CASRADLNTEAFF

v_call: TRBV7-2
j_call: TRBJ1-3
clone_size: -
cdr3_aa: CASSLVSGLSGNTIYF

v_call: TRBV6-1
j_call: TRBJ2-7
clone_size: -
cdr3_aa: CAGALHYEQYF

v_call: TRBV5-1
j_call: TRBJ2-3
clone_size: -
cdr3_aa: CASSLAITYGSTDTQYF

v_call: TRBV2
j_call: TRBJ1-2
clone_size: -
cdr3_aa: CASSVTSNYGYTF

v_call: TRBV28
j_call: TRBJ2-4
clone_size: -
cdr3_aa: CASSLGAKNIQYF

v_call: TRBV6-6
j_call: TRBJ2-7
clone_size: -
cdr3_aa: CASSPLWATGERGQYF

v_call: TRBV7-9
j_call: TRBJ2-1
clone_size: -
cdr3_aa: CASKTYNEQFF

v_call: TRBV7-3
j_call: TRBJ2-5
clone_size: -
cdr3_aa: CASSPGLAGPLRETQYF

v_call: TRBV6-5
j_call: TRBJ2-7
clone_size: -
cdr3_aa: CASSYVDGYEQYF

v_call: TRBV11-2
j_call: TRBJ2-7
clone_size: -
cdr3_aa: CASSHGTAYEQYF

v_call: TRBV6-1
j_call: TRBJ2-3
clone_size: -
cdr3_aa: CASSLDTDTQYF

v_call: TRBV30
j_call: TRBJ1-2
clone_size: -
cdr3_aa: CAWSVTGTALNGYTF

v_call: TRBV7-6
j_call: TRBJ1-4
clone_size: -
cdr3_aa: CASSLLPLQGAPNEKLFF

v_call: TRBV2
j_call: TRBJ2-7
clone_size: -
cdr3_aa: CASSDDRAYSYEQYF

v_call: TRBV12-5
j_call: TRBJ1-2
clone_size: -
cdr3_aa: CASATRVGGYTF

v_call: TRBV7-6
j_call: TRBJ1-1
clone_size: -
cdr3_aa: CASSSGGGLNTEAFF

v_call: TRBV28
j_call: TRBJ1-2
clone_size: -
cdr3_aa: CASSFGGGKYGYTF

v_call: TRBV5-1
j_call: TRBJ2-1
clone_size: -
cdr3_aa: CASSPRWTDSSYNEQFF